This T cell receptor (delta chain) emerged from a study of TRDV2 sequences in healthy donors (dated by TCRdb to about 2020). Background for the entire study: Over 15 single-cell-derived gamma9delta2 T cell clones spanning the full range of antitumor activity were TCR-sequenced and traced within the bulk repertoire.

On the study overall, not on this receptor specifically: Several highly reactive clones had TCRdelta clonotypes that appeared rare, since those clonotypes could not be detected in the bulk sequencing data from the donors of those clones. Observed TCRdelta repertoires were highly focused, yet clonotype frequency did not correlate with antitumor functional potential of the respective clone.

This clone has more than one count but fewer than ten. This clone's antigen is unknown. Base qualities are not provided; no much larger clone lies one nucleotide away. Bulk sequencing of complete TCR delta chain (Vdelta2) repertoires was performed to track the frequency of functionally characterized gamma9delta2 T cell clones. The Dutch blood bank supplied purchased peripheral blood from anonymous healthy donors. The gamma9delta2 T cells examined in the study came from the peripheral blood of healthy donors. The germline V gene gives CDR1 as GEAIGNYY and CDR2 as EKD. The CDR3 sequence holds 17 residues, the cysteine and phenylalanine included. Solely the CDR3 DNA is kept, with 51 bases framed from the first base. Relative to germline, V is 0 bases shorter and J is 3 bases shorter, with 19 bases between their ends. Receptors were amplified or captured by PCR. The sequencer listed for this sample is Illumina MiSeq. For the original study's pipeline: In reporting clonotype frequencies of the TRDV repertoire, clonotypes with just one read were left out. For TCRdb, the public reads were processed anew by CATT, and duplicate DNA sequences were folded into one row. The V and J calls here are based on TCRdb, not the publication. This sample is represented by about 2,200 delta-chain clones; roughly 63% of them were singletons. The ten largest clones add up to over 12% of the sample.

This TCR derives from a human donor in good health. The sample comprised Vd2+ gamma-delta T cells from blood. Interpreted using the paper, the cell subset or site label stands for: TCR Vdelta2-expressing (gamma9delta2) T cells. The receptor chain draws on TRDV2 and TRDJ1, with no reliable assignment of the D segment. The CDR3 reads CACDTIGRLSSADKLIF. The sequence in DNA is TGTGCCTGTGACACCATTGGGAGGCTCTCCTCGGCCGATAAACTCATCTTT.